Listed here are 17 T cell receptor beta chains from one sample, sequenced in a study of beta chain features in type 1 diabetes. Study-wide points: Moderate but significant shortening of TCRB CDR3s was recorded in all four CD4+ subsets from Type 1 diabetes patients.

These receptors have no known antigen. Expressed TCRB transcripts got sequenced, as all isolated RNA was reverse transcribed. Here immunoSEQ multiplex PCR was the method, and the copy in TCRdb shows in-frame clones only, minus some. The sample contains about 650,000 clones, around 12% of which appear only once. Specimen: naive CD4+ T cells from blood. These receptors all stem from a man aged 25-45 years with type 1 diabetes.

This clone has just a few counts. The V and J genes are TRBV7-6 and TRBJ2-6, with D tentatively TRBD2 (5 bases). The germline CDR1 and CDR2 sequences are SGHVS and FNYEAQ. V lost 5 bases and J lost 0, with 17 bases in between. CDR3 size: 18 residues. The CDR3 coding sequence is TGTGCCAGCAGCCCCGCTCCCCCAAGCGGCTCTGGGGCCAACGTCCTGACTTTC. Translation: CASSPAPPSGSGANVLTF.

The table lists this clone with a few counts. V usage is TRBV25-1 and J usage is TRBJ1-2; D gene ambiguous. The CDR3 has 14 residues. The V end was cut by 2 bases, the J end by 4 bases, with 11 bases between. Per the germline V gene, CDR1 is MGHDK and CDR2 is SYGVNS. CDR3 sequence reads: CASSEGIQAYGYTF. The CDR3 DNA reads TGTGCCAGCAGTGAAGGCATTCAGGCCTATGGCTACACCTTC.

This clone is a singleton in its sample. This chain links TRBV6-5 with TRBJ2-1, with D uncertain. The CDR3 is made up of 10 amino acids. Germline-derived CDR1 and CDR2 are MNHEY and SVGAGI. The V gene lost 10 bases and the J gene lost 5 bases, with 6 bases spanning the gap. This CDR3 is CAIKNNEQFF. The DNA of the CDR3 is TGTGCCATCAAGAACAATGAGCAGTTCTTC.

The chain combines TRBV25-1 with TRBJ2-3; D is perhaps TRBD1 or TRBD2 (5 bases each). The germline V gene has CDR1 MGHDK and CDR2 SYGVNS. The CDR3 runs to 12 residues. Trimming stripped 4 bases from V and 11 bases from J, with 13 bases between. CDR3 in amino acids: CASSGDVEGQYF. CDR3 nucleotides: TGTGCCAGCAGTGGGGACGTCGAGGGGCAGTATTTT.

The DNA for the CDR3 is TGTGCCAGCAGCTTAAGGCAAGCCCTCTCGAACACTGAAGCTTTCTTT. Translated: CASSLRQALSNTEAFF. The chain joins TRBV11-3 to TRBJ1-1; D not certain. V shed 2 bases and J shed 1 base, with 14 bases lying between them. The CDR3 length is 16 residues. Germline CDR1 and CDR2: SGHNT and YENEEA.

V gene TRBV4-3 combines with J gene TRBJ2-1, with D possibly matching TRBD1 (5 bases). V was shortened by 0 bases and J by 7 bases, with 7 bases between the two germline ends. The CDR3 is 13 residues long. Looked up from germline, CDR1 is LGHNA and CDR2 is YSLEER. The CDR3 here is CASSQETGNEQFF. Here the CDR3 DNA reads TGCGCCAGCAGCCAAGAAACAGGAAATGAGCAGTTCTTC.

With regard to this clone: The same CDR3 also results from other DNA sequences found in this sample. The chain recombines TRBV30 with TRBJ1-3; D not certain. This CDR3 has 13 residues. Germline CDR1 is GTSNPN and CDR2 is SVGIG (reference sequence). The V gene lost 0 bases and the J gene lost 0 bases, with 3 bases spanning the gap. CDR3 sequence: CAWSVSSGNTIYF. CDR3 sequence (DNA): TGTGCCTGGAGTGTCAGCTCTGGAAACACCATATATTTT.

DNA of the CDR3: TGTGCCAGTCTAGCGTTCCGAGAGGGGGCCGGGAATCAGCCCCAGCATTTT. As protein: CASLAFREGAGNQPQHF. The chain links TRBV19 to TRBJ1-5; 7 bases are a match to TRBD1. The CDR3 contains 17 residues. CDR1 LNHDA and CDR2 SQIVND come from the germline V gene (reference sequence). With 8 bases clipped from V and 4 bases from J, the junction kept 17 bases outside the gene matches.

The sample holds a few counts of this clone. The rearrangement links TRBV19 to TRBJ1-6; 8 nucleotides line up with TRBD1. Per germline, CDR1 LNHDA and CDR2 SQIVND (reference sequence). The CDR3 runs 14 residues. Trimming cost V 4 bases and J 11 bases; bases outside gene matches: 7. CDR3 loop: CASSSGQGLPPLHF. The CDR3 DNA follows: TGTGCCAGTAGTAGTGGACAGGGTTTGCCACCCCTCCACTTT.

The chain recombines TRBV28 with TRBJ1-5; D is uncertain. Per the germline V gene, CDR1 is MDHEN and CDR2 is SYDVKM. CDR3 length: 14 amino acids. V was pared by 5 bases and J by 9 bases, with 17 bases between. CDR3 DNA sequence: TGTGCCAGCAGTCCCCTCGGATACAGCGGGCCCCAGCATTTT. Translation: CASSPLGYSGPQHF.

This chain uses TRBV20-1 with TRBJ2-5, with a tentative D call TRBD2 (6 bases). The germline V gene encodes CDR1 DFQATT and CDR2 SNEGSKA (reference sequence). This CDR3 is 11 amino acids long. Trimming pared 3 bases from V and 11 bases from J, leaving 13 bases between. CDR3 DNA: TGCAGTGCTAGTGGAGGGGCTAGGCAGTACTTC. It is translated as CSASGGARQYF.

This clone was observed a handful of times. The rearrangement links TRBV7-2 to TRBJ1-4; the D gene is possibly TRBD1 (5 bases). V dropped 5 bases and J dropped 4 bases, with 14 bases sitting between them. Germline V gives CDR1 SGHTA, CDR2 FQGNSA. This CDR3 region has 15 residues. The CDR3 protein is CASSQRGHFNEKLFF. The CDR3 DNA reads TGTGCCAGCAGCCAGAGGGGCCACTTTAATGAAAAACTGTTTTTT. The full variable domain, completed using reference TRBV7-2 and TRBJ1-4, is GAGVSQSPSNKVTEKGKDVELRCDPISGHTALYWYRQSLGQGLEFLIYFQGNSAPDKSGLPSDRFSAERTGGSVSTLTIQRTQQEDSAVYLCASSQRGHFNEKLFFGSGTQLSVL.

This clone was seen a handful of times. Other DNA sequences of this sample code for an identical CDR3. This chain uses TRBV28 with TRBJ2-7; no clear D. From germline, CDR1 is MDHEN and CDR2 SYDVKM. This CDR3 spans 10 amino acids. V was cut by 6 bases and J by 4 bases, with 4 bases left in between. This CDR3 reads CASRGYEQYF. The CDR3 DNA reads as TGTGCCAGCAGAGGGTACGAGCAGTACTTC.

The chain joins TRBV2 to TRBJ2-2; D is possibly TRBD1 or TRBD2 (6 bases each). Germline values: CDR1 SNHLY, CDR2 FYNNEI. Trimming stripped 7 bases from V and 2 bases from J, with 17 bases between. The CDR3 is 16 residues long. The CDR3 here is CASTRIGGTNTGELFF. CDR3 nucleotide sequence: TGTGCCAGCACAAGAATAGGGGGGACTAACACCGGGGAGCTGTTTTTT.

Note on this clone: This same CDR3 is encoded by further DNA sequences in the sample. The chain carries TRBV7-9 and TRBJ1-2, with 9 nucleotides matching TRBD1. The trim removed 5 bases at V and 7 bases at J, leaving 5 bases unmatched. Germline CDR1 SEHNR, CDR2 FQNEAQ (reference sequence). There are 13 residues in the CDR3. CDR3 in amino acids: CASSPQGAGGYTF. The DNA of the CDR3 is TGTGCCAGCAGCCCACAGGGGGCAGGTGGCTACACCTTC.

The chain combines TRBV9 with TRBJ2-2; a weak D match, TRBD1 (6 bases). In germline, CDR1 is SGDLS, CDR2 YYNGEE. There are 16 residues in the CDR3. V dropped 3 bases and J dropped 4 bases, with 16 bases sitting between them. CDR3 protein: CASSAPQGTGTGELFF. CDR3 nucleotides: TGTGCCAGCAGCGCCCCACAGGGTACGGGCACCGGGGAGCTGTTTTTT.

In the case of this clone: The sample carries other DNA sequences with the same CDR3. The chain uses TRBV29-1 and TRBJ1-6; D gene unclear. The ends were cut back, 4 bases at V and 3 bases at J, with 7 bases in the middle. The CDR3 has 13 amino acids. The germline gives CDR1 SQVTM, CDR2 ANQGSEA. This CDR3 reads CSVGTDYNSPLHF. DNA of the CDR3: TGCAGCGTTGGGACTGACTATAATTCACCCCTCCACTTT. Looking up the rest from reference TRBV29-1 and TRBJ1-6 gives the full variable domain: SAVISQKPSRDICQRGTSLTIQCQVDSQVTMMFWYRQQPGQSLTLIATANQGSEATYESGFVIDKFPISRPNLTFSTLTVSNMSPEDSSIYLCSVGTDYNSPLHFGNGTRLTVT.